Below, 6 T cell receptor beta chains from the same sample are listed, as sequenced in a study of CXCR4 blockade with PD-1 therapy in pancreatic cancer. Tumor slices of 250 um were cultured without added cytokines. Antigens of these TCRs are unknown. Profiled with immunoSEQ multiplex PCR; TCRdb holds only in-frame clones, not every one. The listing contains about two dozen clones. The source material was cultured tumor tissue, sampled after 4 days in culture. Source of these receptors: a human donor with pancreatic ductal adenocarcinoma.

The chain carries TRBV18 and TRBJ1-5, with TRBD1 identical over 9 bases. This CDR3 comprises 15 residues. Germline CDR1 and CDR2: KGHSH and LQKENI. Trimming cost V 3 bases and J 7 bases; bases outside gene matches: 7. This CDR3 is CASSPTGQGGQPQHF. As DNA, the CDR3 is TGTGCCAGCTCACCGACGGGACAGGGAGGACAGCCCCAGCATTTT.

This sequence joins TRBV15 and TRBJ2-7; a weak D match, TRBD2 (6 bases). CDR1 is LNHNV and CDR2 is YYDKDF in the germline V gene (reference sequence). V was shortened by 0 bases and J by 0 bases, with 9 bases between the two germline ends. The CDR3 loop spans 15 amino acids. CDR3 amino acids: CATSRDRGSSYEQYF. DNA of the CDR3: TGTGCCACCAGCAGAGATCGGGGGAGCTCCTACGAGCAGTACTTC.

The chain has TRBV11-3 and TRBJ1-5; 9 bases align to TRBD1. This CDR3 region has 15 residues. V lost 6 bases and J lost 4; bases outside the gene matches: 7. Germline V gene data show CDR1 as SGHNT and CDR2 as YENEEA. The CDR3 DNA reads TGTGCCAGCAGTTTGACAGGGGGTGGTAATCAGCCCCAGCATTTT. Protein sequence: CASSLTGGGNQPQHF. The full variable domain, with the rest looked up from reference TRBV11-3 and TRBJ1-5, is EAGVVQSPRYKIIEKKQPVAFWCNPISGHNTLYWYLQNLGQGPELLIRYENEEAVDDSQLPKDRFSAERLKGVDSTLKIQPAELGDSAVYLCASSLTGGGNQPQHFGDGTRLSIL.

The V gene is TRBV6-8, the J gene TRBJ1-2; perhaps TRBD1 as D (6 bases). Per the germline V gene, CDR1 is MNHGY and CDR2 is SAAAGT. Trimming stripped 2 bases from V and 7 bases from J, with 11 bases between. The CDR3 has 13 residues. CDR3: CASSYEGVGGYTF. CDR3 in DNA: TGTGCCAGCAGTTACGAGGGGGTGGGTGGCTACACCTTC.

The chain couples TRBV28 to TRBJ2-7; 14 bases are shared with TRBD2. The V segment lost 0 bases and the J segment 6 bases; nucleotides outside the gene matches: 4. CDR1 and CDR2 from the germline V gene are MDHEN and SYDVKM. The CDR3 contains 16 residues. The CDR3 region has the DNA TGTGCCAGCAGTTTATGGACTAGCGGGAGGGGTATCGAGCAGTACTTC. Translating gives CASSLWTSGRGIEQYF.

V is TRBV6-8 and J is TRBJ2-7; D gene ambiguous. Between the trimmed V and J ends, which lost 7 bases and 1 base, there was a span of 14 bases. Germline CDR1 MNHGY, CDR2 SAAAGT. This CDR3 is 14 amino acids long. CDR3 in amino acids: CASKQVSSSYEQYF. CDR3 nucleotide sequence: TGTGCCAGCAAACAAGTCAGCTCTTCCTACGAGCAGTACTTC.